Sequencing of this T cell receptor (beta chain) was carried out in a study of blood T cell repertoires in COVID-19. Study as a whole: T cells, B-cell-depleted T cells, or PBMCs supplied cDNA or gDNA.

Assay used: immunoSEQ multiplex PCR; TCRdb lists only in-frame clones, some missing. In the table there are fewer than 200,000 clones, about 81% of which are singletons. All enrollees were about 18 to 89 years old and from some 24 US areas. Clinical history reported by participants formed the basis on which cohorts were assigned. Recovery meant two consecutive negative NP/OP PCR tests, professional clearance, or resolved symptoms. CDR3 length: 16 residues. Material: PBMCs or T cells enriched from blood (not recorded which). The sequence came from a middle-aged man who had recovered from COVID-19. The chain links TRBV21-1 to TRBJ2-7; the table's D call, TRBD2, was not checked against the DNA. TRBV21-1 is a pseudogene. Written as DNA, the CDR3 is TGTGCCACGCGGGGGGCGGACAACCCCGTTACCTACGAGCAGTACTTC. It yields the protein CATRGADNPVTYEQYF.